A selection of T cell receptor beta chains follows, all from one sample in a study of blood T cell repertoires in COVID-19. The repertoire was sequenced with immunoSEQ multiplex PCR; TCRdb's copy has only in-frame clones and lacks some. Of 200,000 to 300,000 clones listed, about 88% are singletons. Sequencing input: peripheral blood. The receptor source for this set is a man in his fifties or sixties who had recovered from COVID-19. CDR3s include the opening cysteine and the closing phenylalanine or tryptophan. D genes are given only for firm matches. Clone size is shown for a subset of rows, as once, few, many or a class of expanded clone.

J,V,size,D,CDR3,DNA
TRBJ1-3,TRBV6-6,-,TRBD1,CASSPGTGALSGNTIYF,TGTGCCAGCAGTCCCGGGACAGGGGCCCTCTCTGGAAACACCATATATTTT
TRBJ1-2,TRBV14,-,TRBD1,CASSRPGQSTYGYTF,TGTGCCAGCAGCCGGCCGGGACAGTCGACCTATGGCTACACCTTC
TRBJ2-1,TRBV15,-,-,CATSRVLSIAGLYNEQFF,TGTGCCACCAGCAGAGTTCTCTCGATTGCGGGGCTCTACAATGAGCAGTTCTTC
TRBJ2-3,TRBV5-1,-,TRBD2,CASSFSSGGSTDTQYF,TGCGCCAGCAGCTTCTCTAGCGGGGGAAGCACAGATACGCAGTATTTT
TRBJ1-5,TRBV30,-,TRBD1,CAWGGTGGFSNQPQHF,TGTGCCTGGGGAGGGACAGGGGGCTTCAGCAATCAGCCCCAGCATTTT
TRBJ2-1,TRBV18,-,-,CASSPPLGPDHNEQFF,TGTGCCAGCTCACCACCGCTGGGCCCGGATCACAATGAGCAGTTCTTC
TRBJ2-7,TRBV3-1/TRBV3-2,medium-sized,TRBD2,CASSQEGGDSYEQYF,TGTGCCAGCAGCCAAGAGGGGGGGGACTCCTACGAGCAGTACTTC
TRBJ2-3,TRBV7-2,-,TRBD2,CASSSGTSGGAVDTQYF,TGTGCCAGCAGCTCCGGGACTAGCGGGGGGGCCGTGGATACGCAGTATTTT
TRBJ1-5,TRBV3-1/TRBV3-2,-,TRBD1,CASSQGGGTGNQPQHF,TGTGCCAGCAGCCAAGGAGGAGGGACAGGGAATCAGCCCCAGCATTTT
TRBJ1-5,TRBV19,once,-,CASGRRSNQPQHF,TGTGCCAGTGGTCGGAGAAGCAATCAGCCCCAGCATTTT
TRBJ2-1,TRBV9,-,TRBD1,CASSATGERDNEQFF,TGTGCCAGCAGCGCAACAGGGGAAAGGGACAATGAGCAGTTCTTC
TRBJ1-1,TRBV18,-,-,CASSPPFGRTTEAFF,TGTGCCAGCTCACCACCTTTTGGGAGGACGACTGAAGCTTTCTTT
TRBJ1-5,TRBV5-4,-,-,CASSFWGGNQPQHF,TGTGCCAGCAGCTTTTGGGGCGGCAATCAGCCCCAGCATTTT
TRBJ2-1,TRBV9,-,TRBD2,CASSPDPRGKNNEQFF,TGTGCCAGCAGCCCGGACCCGCGGGGGAAAAACAATGAGCAGTTCTTC
TRBJ1-2,TRBV4-2,-,-,CASSQGGGKGQVYGYTF,TGTGCCAGCAGCCAAGGGGGGGGTAAGGGGCAAGTCTATGGCTACACCTTC
TRBJ1-3,TRBV29-1,-,TRBD1,CSVTQGASGNTIYF,TGCAGCGTTACCCAGGGGGCGAGCGGAAACACCATATATTTT
TRBJ2-1,TRBV5-1,-,-,CASSLALNEQFF,TGCGCCAGCAGCTTGGCCCTTAATGAGCAGTTCTTC
TRBJ1-1,TRBV5-1,-,TRBD1,CASRKTGTAGENTEAFF,TGCGCCAGCAGAAAAACCGGGACAGCGGGGGAAAACACTGAAGCTTTCTTT
TRBJ2-1,TRBV5-1,once,-,CASSPGGSSYNEQFF,TGCGCCAGCAGCCCCGGGGGTAGCTCCTACAATGAGCAGTTCTTC
TRBJ1-2,TRBV9,-,TRBD1,CASSSIIGTGAIFLHGYTF,TGTGCCAGCTCCAGTATTATAGGGACAGGGGCCATTTTTTTGCATGGCTACACCTTC
TRBJ2-7,TRBV28,-,TRBD2,CASSLLPSGGSTYEQYF,TGTGCCAGCAGTTTATTGCCTAGCGGGGGGTCAACCTACGAGCAGTACTTC
TRBJ2-3,TRBV2,-,-,CASSLGRGRDTQYF,TGTGCCAGCAGTTTAGGACGGGGTCGAGATACGCAGTATTTT
TRBJ1-2,TRBV6-2/TRBV6-3,-,TRBD1,CASSYGQGASSYGYTF,TGTGCCAGCAGTTACGGACAGGGGGCTAGTTCCTATGGCTACACCTTC
TRBJ2-5,TRBV5-8,once,-,CASSLVTGSQETQYF,TGTGCCAGCAGCTTGGTAACGGGAAGCCAAGAGACCCAGTACTTC
TRBJ1-2,TRBV19,few,-,CATRQTARYGYTF,TGTGCCACCCGACAGACCGCTAGGTATGGCTACACCTTC
TRBJ2-2,TRBV3-1/TRBV3-2,-,TRBD1,CASSLLSTGLANTGELFF,TGTGCCAGCAGCCTTCTCTCGACAGGGCTCGCGAACACCGGGGAGCTGTTTTTT
TRBJ1-2,TRBV3-1/TRBV3-2,-,TRBD1,CASSPPGQGGINYGYTF,TGTGCCAGCAGCCCTCCCGGTCAGGGGGGAATAAACTATGGCTACACCTTC
TRBJ2-3,TRBV3-1/TRBV3-2,-,-,CASSLTTAASTDTQYF,TGTGCCAGCAGCCTAACGACTGCCGCTAGCACAGATACGCAGTATTTT
TRBJ2-7,TRBV7-2,-,-,CASSLAVGTTDEQYF,TGTGCCAGCAGCTTAGCGGTGGGGACAACTGACGAGCAGTACTTC
TRBJ2-1,TRBV9,-,-,CASSVARDRSSYNEQFF,TGTGCCAGCAGCGTAGCCCGTGACCGGAGCTCCTACAATGAGCAGTTCTTC
TRBJ2-1,TRBV9,once,-,CASSPPATGMNEQFF,TGTGCCAGCAGCCCCCCAGCGACAGGTATGAATGAGCAGTTCTTC
TRBJ1-2,TRBV7-8,-,TRBD1,CASRREDRGRISYGYTF,TGTGCCAGCAGACGTGAGGACAGGGGGAGAATATCCTATGGCTACACCTTC